The sequence of this TCR beta chain was determined in a study of T cell responses to AZD1222 COVID-19 vaccine. The CDR3 consists of 14 residues. The V end lost 4 bases, the J end lost 1 base, and 8 bases lay between the germline ends. The germline V gene has CDR1 SGHRS and CDR2 YFSETQ. In this sample, this clone turned up a few times. The antigen is undetermined. The protocol was immunoSEQ multiplex PCR, while the TCRdb copy is restricted to in-frame clones and leaves out a portion. Among over 100,000 clones listed, 70% to 90% were seen once. Findings and caveats of the study: CD4 TCRs associated with vaccination spanned spike, dominating at 160-218 and 743-854. After two AZD1222 doses, spike-specific TCR breadth and depth rose versus day 0.

Sequencing used peripheral blood, obtained on day 0 of AZD1222 vaccination. The chain combines TRBV5-1 with TRBJ2-2, with D tentatively TRBD2 (5 bases). This clonotype originated in an adult in good health. CDR3 DNA sequence: TGCGCCAGCAGCAGCGGCCGGAACACCGGGGAGCTGTTTTTT. Encoded protein: CASSSGRNTGELFF. The variable domain in full, with the rest retrieved from reference TRBV5-1 and TRBJ2-2, is KAGVTQTPRYLIKTRGQQVTLSCSPISGHRSVSWYQQTPGQGLQFLFEYFSETQRNKGNFPGRFSGRQFSNSRSEMNVSTLELGDSALYLCASSSGRNTGELFFGEGSRLTVL.